Listed below are T cell receptor beta chains from one sample, sequenced in a study of cytomegalovirus exposure and HLA in healthy donors. Libraries were prepared by immunoSEQ multiplex PCR; TCRdb keeps only in-frame clonotypes and omits some of them. Of 85,000 to 95,000 clones in the sample, roughly 8.2% are singletons; the top ten hold approximately 2.5%. The sequencing sample was made of PBMCs. Receptor source: a man aged 50-60 years in good health and CMV-seronegative. Both conserved end residues are part of each CDR3. The D gene is left open where the match is weak. Rows give clone size only sometimes, using once, few, many, or a class for an expanded clone.

>TRBJ2-1|many|TRBD2|TRBV7-8
TGTGCCAGCAGCCCGACTAGCGGGAGCTCCTACAATGAGCAGTTCTTC
CASSPTSGSSYNEQFF
>TRBJ2-1|few|TRBD2|TRBV7-9
TGTGCCAGCAGCTCAAGGGGACTAGCGGGCAATGAGCAGTTCTTC
CASSSRGLAGNEQFF
>TRBJ1-4|few|-|TRBV5-1
TGCGCCAGCAGTCTAGCTTACGGTGAAAAACTGTTTTTT
CASSLAYGEKLFF
>TRBJ1-5|few|TRBD1|TRBV27
TGTGCCAGCAGGTGGACAGGGGGCGGGAGCAATCAGCCCCAGCATTTT
CASRWTGGGSNQPQHF
>TRBJ2-7|few|-|TRBV5-1
TGCGCCAGCAGCCTTTCGGGGGAGCGAACCTACGAGCAGTACTTC
CASSLSGERTYEQYF
>TRBJ1-1|-|-|TRBV5-8
TGTGCCAGCAGATCCGGGACACCCAACACTGAAGCTTTCTTT
CASRSGTPNTEAFF
>TRBJ1-2|-|TRBD1|TRBV5-5
TGTGCCAGCAGCTTAGGGACAGGGGACTATGGCTACACCTTC
CASSLGTGDYGYTF
>TRBJ2-7|few|-|TRBV29-1
TGCAGCGTTGAAGATCGGGGGGAGCAGTACTTC
CSVEDRGEQYF
>TRBJ2-7|-|TRBD1|TRBV2
TGTGCCAGCAGGACAGGGTCCGATATCGAGCAGTACTTC
CASRTGSDIEQYF
>TRBJ2-5|-|TRBD1|TRBV7-8
TGTGCCAGCAGCCGCCGGACAGGGGGATTTGAGACCCAGTACTTC
CASSRRTGGFETQYF
>TRBJ2-1|few|TRBD1|TRBV6-5
TGTGCCAGCAGTTCCCCCTGGACAGGGGACAATGAGCAGTTCTTC
CASSSPWTGDNEQFF
>TRBJ2-1|few|TRBD2|TRBV27
TGTGCCAGCAGCCTAAAATCCCGGACTAGCGGGGGTCTCTCCTACAATGAGCAGTTCTTC
CASSLKSRTSGGLSYNEQFF
>TRBJ2-4|-|TRBD1|TRBV4-3
TGCGCCAGCAGCCAAGACCATGGGGACAGGTTAAAAAACATTCAGTACTTC
CASSQDHGDRLKNIQYF
>TRBJ1-3|few|-|TRBV10-3
TGTGCCATCAGTTTACAGGGAGACACCATATATTTT
CAISLQGDTIYF
>TRBJ2-2|few|TRBD2|TRBV10-2
TGCGCCAGCAGTGTATCTAGCGGGGCCGGGGAGCTGTTTTTT
CASSVSSGAGELFF
>TRBJ2-1|-|-|TRBV10-3
TGTGCCATCACCGGCCCGCTTCGGGATGAGCAGTTCTTC
CAITGPLRDEQFF
>TRBJ2-1|-|-|TRBV6-5
TGTGCCAGCAGTTACTCGACTAGAGGAAACAATGAGCAGTTCTTC
CASSYSTRGNNEQFF
>TRBJ2-6|few|-|TRBV27
TGTGCCAGCAGTTTATGGGGGGCTGGGGCCAACGTCCTGACTTTC
CASSLWGAGANVLTF
>TRBJ2-7|-|-|TRBV6-6
TGTGCCAGCAGATACCGGGAAATCTCCTACGAGCAGTACTTC
CASRYREISYEQYF
>TRBJ1-1|few|-|TRBV7-2
TGTGCCAGCAGCCTAATGGTGAACACTGAAGCTTTCTTT
CASSLMVNTEAFF
>TRBJ1-2|-|TRBD1|TRBV11-2
TGTGCCAGCAGCTTAGGCCGACAGGGATGGGATGGCTACACCTTC
CASSLGRQGWDGYTF
>TRBJ2-7|-|TRBD2|TRBV6-5
TGTGCCAGCAGTAGCGGGAGGGCCTACGAGCAGTACTTC
CASSSGRAYEQYF
>TRBJ1-1|few|-|TRBV7-9
TGTGCCAGCAGCACACGAGAGGCGGAAGCTTTCTTT
CASSTREAEAFF
>TRBJ2-2|few|TRBD1|TRBV25-1
TGTGCCAGCAGTGCCGGGACAGGGGAAACCGGGGAGCTGTTTTTT
CASSAGTGETGELFF
>TRBJ1-1|-|-|TRBV6-6
TGTGCCAGCAGTTACTTCCGGGGGATCACTGAAGCTTTCTTT
CASSYFRGITEAFF
>TRBJ2-5|-|TRBD2|TRBV5-4
TGTGCCAGCAGCTTGGCTGGGACTAGCGGGAGCTCGGACTTC
CASSLAGTSGSSDF
>TRBJ1-4|few|-|TRBV6-1
TGTGCCAGCAGTGCCGAACCAGGGTCGTCTAATGAAAAACTGTTTTTT
CASSAEPGSSNEKLFF
>TRBJ2-7|-|-|TRBV5-4
TGTGCCAGCAGCTTGGTATCAGGGATGACCTACGAGCAGTACTTC
CASSLVSGMTYEQYF
>TRBJ2-7|few|-|TRBV20-1
TGCAGTGCAATAGCGCGCTACGAGCAGTACTTC
CSAIARYEQYF
>TRBJ2-5|-|-|TRBV4-3
TGCGCCAGCAGCCCCCGGGAACACCAAGAGACCCAGTACTTC
CASSPREHQETQYF